This T cell receptor (beta chain) was sequenced for a study of shared clonotypes between healthy human individuals. Remarks on this clone: The antigen is not known. Other DNA sequences within the sample encode an identical CDR3.

Germline loops: CDR1 MDHEN, CDR2 SYDVKM. The CDR3 is made up of 12 amino acids. The V and J ends lost 5 bases and 3 bases respectively, with 7 bases between them. Repertoires were generated with immunoSEQ multiplex PCR, while TCRdb's copy carries only in-frame clones and drops some. The sample has under 2,500,000 clones; 95% are singletons. Study-wide results and caveats: Sharing of clonotypes among donors was expected to vary with sequencing depth. Several donors showed sharing of approximately 5% of naive CD4 clonotypes.

The rearrangement joins TRBV28 to TRBJ1-1, with D unresolved. The sample comprised naive CD4+ T cells sorted from blood. Sample subset: CD45RA+ positively selected. This TCR was sampled from a man younger than 35 in good health. Here the CDR3 reads CASSLGYTEAFF. CDR3 DNA sequence: TGTGCCAGCAGTCTAGGGTACACTGAAGCTTTCTTT.